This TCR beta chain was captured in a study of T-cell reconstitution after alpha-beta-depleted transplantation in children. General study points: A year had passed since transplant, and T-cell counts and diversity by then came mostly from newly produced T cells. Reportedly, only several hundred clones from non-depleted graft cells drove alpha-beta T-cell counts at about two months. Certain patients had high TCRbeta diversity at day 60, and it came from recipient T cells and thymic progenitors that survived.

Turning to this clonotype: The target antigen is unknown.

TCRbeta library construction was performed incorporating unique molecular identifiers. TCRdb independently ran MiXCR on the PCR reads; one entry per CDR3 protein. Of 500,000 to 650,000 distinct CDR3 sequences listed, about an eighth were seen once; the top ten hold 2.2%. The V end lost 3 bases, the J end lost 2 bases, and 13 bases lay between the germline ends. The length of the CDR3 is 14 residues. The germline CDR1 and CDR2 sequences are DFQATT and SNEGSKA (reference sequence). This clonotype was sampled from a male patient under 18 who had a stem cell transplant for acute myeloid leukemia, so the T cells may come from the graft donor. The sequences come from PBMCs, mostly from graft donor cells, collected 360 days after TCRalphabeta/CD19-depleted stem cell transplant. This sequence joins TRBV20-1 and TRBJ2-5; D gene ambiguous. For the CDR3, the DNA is TGCAGTGCTAGTCCCCCGGGCAGGCAAGAGACCCAGTACTTC. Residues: CSASPPGRQETQYF.